One and the same sample provided the 8 T cell receptor beta chains below, sequenced in a study of spatial heterogeneity in lung cancer. Study outcomes and limitations: The number of expanded tumor alpha and beta chains correlated with mutation number.

For these TCRs, the target antigens are not known. Via MiXCR, TCRdb re-called the 5' RACE reads, giving one row per CDR3 protein. The sample holds approximately 10,000 distinct CDR3 sequences; roughly 5.2% are singletons and the top ten take roughly 12%. Time point specified: sample taken at primary tumor resection. The specimen was lung tumor tissue, collected at surgery. The receptors were gathered from a male donor with early-stage non-small cell lung cancer.

Relative to its sample, this clonotype is medium-sized. For a library built for alpha chains, this beta chain is a stray read; little rests on its size. J is TRBJ1-2 and V is TRBV28, with D hard to call. The CDR3 spans 16 residues. Germline lookup yields CDR1 MDHEN and CDR2 SYDVKM. Trimming removed 3 bases from V and 5 bases from J, with 19 bases in between. The CDR3 sequence: CASSFSSRPSKYGYTF. Written as DNA, the CDR3 is TGTGCCAGCAGTTTCTCCTCCCGGCCCTCGAAGTATGGCTACACCTTC.

Turning to this clonotype: This beta chain is a stray read from a library made for alpha chains; its abundance is not meaningful. The chain uses TRBV27 and TRBJ1-5; possible D gene TRBD1, 5 bases. This CDR3 comprises 14 residues. Trimming cost V 4 bases and J 3 bases, with 10 bases left between them. Germline CDR1 and CDR2: MNHEY and SMNVEV (reference sequence). This CDR3 is CASSSGTVNQPQHF. In nucleotides, the CDR3 is TGTGCCAGCAGTTCCGGGACCGTCAATCAGCCCCAGCATTTT.

There are many counts of this clonotype. In a library made to pick up alpha chains, this beta chain is a stray read with a size that means little. CDR3 DNA: TGTGCCAGCAGCTTATCCTTAGGGTTCACTGAAGCTTTCTTT. Residues: CASSLSLGFTEAFF. The chain recombines TRBV7-2 with TRBJ1-1; no definite D call. Looked up from germline, CDR1 is SGHTA and CDR2 is FQGNSA. The CDR3 length is 14 residues. The ends were cut back, 2 bases at V and 4 bases at J, with 11 bases in the middle.

Worth noting for this clonotype: This beta chain turned up in a library designed for alpha chains; as an off-target read, its abundance says little. The J gene is TRBJ2-7, the V gene TRBV7-9, with 7 bases matching TRBD1. Germline trimming cut 5 bases from V and 4 bases from J; bases unmatched to any gene: 11. The CDR3 spans 15 residues. Looked up from germline, CDR1 is SEHNR and CDR2 is FQNEAQ (reference sequence). CDR3 DNA sequence: TGTGCCAGCAGCCCGGGACAGCTTGAATGGTACGAGCAGTACTTC. Translating gives CASSPGQLEWYEQYF.

This clonotype occurred many times. Found in a library prepared for alpha chains, this beta chain is an off-target read, and its abundance has little meaning. This chain connects TRBV20-1 to TRBJ2-5, with no clear D. The V end was cut by 3 bases, the J end by 6 bases, with 11 bases between. Germline CDR1 is DFQATT and CDR2 is SNEGSKA (reference sequence). This CDR3 region has 12 residues. The CDR3 loop is CSASRRMQTQYF. CDR3 nucleotides: TGCAGTGCTAGTCGCAGGATGCAGACCCAGTACTTC.

This clonotype was seen ten or more times. In a library made to pick up alpha chains, this beta chain is a stray read with a size that means little. The gene calls are TRBV29-1 and TRBJ2-1; D is unclear. V lost 4 bases to trimming and J lost 13 bases, with 11 bases between them. CDR3 length equals 10 residues. The V gene's germline CDR1 is SQVTM and CDR2 ANQGSEA. In nucleotides, the CDR3 is TGCAGCGTTGGAGAGGCGGATCAGTTCTTC. Its protein product is CSVGEADQFF.

Many counts were recorded for this clonotype. Little can be read into the size of this beta chain, an off-target read in a library designed for alpha chains. V and J are TRBV29-1 and TRBJ1-2, with TRBD1 as a possible D gene (5 bases). This CDR3 is 12 amino acids long. The V end was cut by 5 bases, the J end by 4 bases, with 11 bases between. Germline V lookup: CDR1 SQVTM, CDR2 ANQGSEA. CDR3 loop: CSVPGRSYGYTF. The CDR3 DNA reads TGCAGCGTTCCAGGGAGGAGCTATGGCTACACCTTC.

This clonotype is medium-sized in the sample. The size of this beta chain means little, since it is a stray read in a library made for alpha chains. This chain connects TRBV5-1 to TRBJ1-1; no definite D call. This CDR3 has 15 amino acids. Germline V lookup: CDR1 SGHRS, CDR2 YFSETQ. V was cut by 2 bases and J by 1 base, with 12 bases left in between. CDR3 amino acids: CASSFNGPRNTEAFF. Written as DNA, the CDR3 is TGCGCCAGCAGCTTCAACGGACCCAGGAACACTGAAGCTTTCTTT.